This T cell receptor (beta chain) was profiled in a study of cytomegalovirus exposure and HLA in healthy donors. The germline V gene encodes CDR1 MNHEY and CDR2 SVGAGI. The CDR3 is 15 amino acids. Between the trimmed V and J ends, which lost 2 bases and 0 bases, there was a span of 10 bases. The PCR employed 60 Vbeta primers together with 13 Jbeta primers. Profiling relied on immunoSEQ multiplex PCR, and the TCRdb table lists in-frame clones only, not all of them. The table records 150,000 to 200,000 clones, around 82% of them present only once. This chain links TRBV6-5 with TRBJ1-2; TRBD1 might be the D (6 bases). The clonotype originates from a man aged 18 to 30 in good health and CMV-seronegative. The sample consisted of PBMCs. The CDR3 region has the DNA TGTGCCAGCAGTTACGCGACAGGAGCTAACTATGGCTACACCTTC. As protein: CASSYATGANYGYTF.